Listed here is a single T cell receptor (beta chain). The data derive from a study of blood T cell repertoires in COVID-19. Sequencing was performed with immunoSEQ multiplex PCR; in TCRdb, only in-frame clones are kept and a portion is missing. Here the sample spans some 210,000 clones, approximately 90% being singletons. Germline V CDR1 and CDR2: SGHDT, YYEEEE. With 5 bases clipped from V and 5 bases from J, the junction kept 6 bases outside the gene matches. This CDR3 is 15 amino acids long. The sequence was collected from a man aged 25-45 years with acute or convalescent COVID-19. The chain links TRBV5-6 to TRBJ1-6; 8 bases agree with TRBD1. The source material was peripheral blood. DNA for the CDR3: TGTGCCAGCAGAAAGGACAGGGCGGATAATTCACCCCTCCACTTT. Translating it yields CASRKDRADNSPLHF.